This T cell receptor (beta chain) was found in a study of shared clonotypes between healthy human individuals (dated by TCRdb to the early 2020s). About the investigation overall: The cohort included three men and a couple of women between 18 and 49 years of age. To estimate repertoire size and how much clonotype sharing occurs between individuals, the study deeply sequenced the blood TCR repertoires of several healthy adults. Different laboratories and diverse techniques were used to prepare libraries and sequence TCR repertoires, to increase sequencing depth and limit assay-specific biases. Leukapheresis yielded between about 0.94 and 8.9 billion PBMCs per donor.

Healthy HIV-negative adults with no recently reported acute infections or vaccinations were included as donors. Every donor was a Caucasian adult living in Nashville, Tennessee, USA. For unsorted samples, approximately 89 million PBMCs were counted, and genomic DNA was extracted using the QIAamp DNA Blood Mini kit. After blood collection by leukapheresis, PBMCs were isolated using Ficoll-Histopaque density gradient centrifugation and then cryopreserved in the vapor phase of liquid nitrogen. A remark on this clone: Its antigen specificity is not known. It has no much larger one-base neighbor in the sample; base qualities were not kept.

TCR CDR3 regions were amplified from genomic DNA by multiplex PCR using the deep immunoSEQ assay. Genomic DNA extracted from each cell subset was distributed evenly over all wells of several immunoSEQ 96-well plates, and each plate served as one replicate. For unsorted PBMC, each replicate PCR was loaded with about 300 ng genomic DNA, equivalent to 30,000 or so T cell genomes. Unsorted PBMC genomic DNA was sequenced across ten immunoSEQ deep assay plates. Purified libraries were measured with a Qubit 3.0 fluorometer, size-checked on a Bioanalyzer 2100, and measured again with the KAPA Library Quantification kit. Every immunoSEQ 96-well plate was sequenced on a separate single-read 150-cycle Illumina NextSeq 550 flow cell. The paper's processing steps were these. The immunoSEQ output contained only junctional sequences without quality scores, so filtering could not match that applied to full-length reads. To assign V/J genes and CDR3, sequences were annotated using PyIR, a Python wrapper for IgBLAST v1.9, with IMGT germline references. Reads were filtered out if the reads had weak V/J assignments (E-value above 1e-6), no CDR3, stop codons, out-of-frame junctions, or ambiguous translated residues. A V3J clonotype was defined by an identical inferred V gene, J gene, and CDR3 amino acid sequence. To compute the percentage overlap between repertoires, the number of shared unique clonotypes was divided by the size of the smaller repertoire. Repertoire richness was assessed with RTK rarefaction, the Chao1 estimator, and Recon v2.1 estimates of unobserved clonotypes. TCRdb re-hosts the immuneACCESS table, in-frame sequences only. Its copies lack some clones; in the studies checked, an unresolved V gene accounts for under half of them, and the cause for the rest is not known. Clone size and V and J calls were adopted from that table, with D and trimming inferred from the DNA. This sample gives fewer than 600,000 clones in total; about four fifths of them show up just once. 13% of the sample rests with the top ten.

The CDR3 runs 13 amino acids, cysteine and phenylalanine included. Of all the DNA, just the CDR3 is kept, 39 bases in frame from base 1. V is reduced by 3 bases and J by 8 bases, leaving a spacing of 11 bases between them. The germline V gene sets CDR1 to SGDLS and CDR2 to YYNGEE. Overall results and qualifications from the work: Sampling was limited to blood, and TCR repertoires in tissue likely differ from TCR repertoires in blood. Based on pairwise subsampling, the degree of clonotype sharing among donors was expected to be affected by sequencing depth. Because the study included only a small number of donors, the genetic and exposure-history diversity represented was limited.

The specimen was PBMCs. This receptor was identified in a woman aged 40 to 55 in good health. Some clones in this sample may be carry-over from other donors' samples. The rearranged chain carries TRBV9 and TRBJ2-2; the D gene is not confidently resolved. The CDR3 region: CASSDRTGGELFF. The nucleotide sequence is given as TGTGCCAGCAGCGACCGGACGGGTGGGGAGCTGTTTTTT.